The rows below give T cell receptor beta chains drawn from one sample of a study of T cell repertoires in cytomegalovirus infection. TCRdb re-called the reads with MiXCR, one entry per CDR3 protein. The data show about 310,000 distinct CDR3 sequences, with approximately 25% seen just once and about 14% held by the top ten. Their specific antigens are unknown. The sequencing used cultured PBMCs, collected from culture after CMV antigen stimulation. The receptors stem from a human donor in good health (CMV status not recorded). Some clones in this sample may be carry-over from other donors' samples. Each CDR3 is given with its conserved first and last residue. The D gene is left open where the match is weak. Clone size is shown for a subset of rows, as once, few, many or a class of expanded clone.

>TRBJ2-1|NA|TRBD1|TRBV30
TGTGCCTGGAGTTCGGACAGGGGAAGCGGGCAGTTCTTC
CAWSSDRGSGQFF
>TRBJ2-7|medium-sized|NA|TRBV7-2
TGTGCCAGCAGCTTACTCGGGGGCGCCCCTAGGGAGCAGTACTTC
CASSLLGGAPREQYF
>TRBJ1-1|NA|NA|TRBV7-8
TGTGCCAGCAGCCCCGACAGGACAGAAGCTTTCTTT
CASSPDRTEAFF
>TRBJ2-3|NA|NA|TRBV11-1
TGTGCCAGCAGCGCGACTGGATTGGCACCTGCGCAGTATTTT
CASSATGLAPAQYF
>TRBJ2-5|NA|TRBD2|TRBV27
TGTGCCAGCAGTTTGGGACTAGCGGGGACAACTCAAGAGACCCAGTACTTC
CASSLGLAGTTQETQYF
>TRBJ2-7|NA|NA|TRBV19
TGTGCCAGTAGTATCATGAGGGGCTACGAGCAGTACTTC
CASSIMRGYEQYF
>TRBJ1-3|NA|TRBD1|TRBV29-1
TGCAGCGTTGAAGATCAGGGGGCAGGAAACACCATATATTTT
CSVEDQGAGNTIYF
>TRBJ1-2|few|TRBD1|TRBV7-8
TGTGCCAGCAGCTTAGCGCGGCAGGGGGCGCTTGGCTACACCTTC
CASSLARQGALGYTF
>TRBJ2-1|NA|TRBD2|TRBV4-3
TGCGCCAGCAGCCAAGATCCGGGACTAGCGTATGGGAATGAGCAGTTCTTC
CASSQDPGLAYGNEQFF
>TRBJ2-2|NA|NA|TRBV27
TGTGCCAGCAGTTTCCTCGGGTCTCTCGGAACCGGGGAGCTGTTTTTT
CASSFLGSLGTGELFF
>TRBJ2-2|NA|TRBD1|TRBV6-1
TGTGCCAGCAGTGTAGCCGGGACAGCCCCTCCCGGGGAGCTGTTTTTT
CASSVAGTAPPGELFF
>TRBJ2-6|NA|NA|TRBV4-1
TGCGCCAGCAAATTAGCCGGGGCCAACGTCCTGACTTTC
CASKLAGANVLTF
>TRBJ2-1|NA|TRBD2|TRBV20-1
TGCAGTGCTAGAGAAAGCGGCGGGAGCTACAATGAGCAGTTCTTC
CSARESGGSYNEQFF
>TRBJ1-2|NA|TRBD1|TRBV6-2/TRBV6-3
TGTGCCAGCACCGATTCTCCGGGACAGGGGTCGTATGGCTACACCTTC
CASTDSPGQGSYGYTF
>TRBJ2-7|NA|NA|TRBV28
TGTGCCAGCAGTTTAACGGGGTCCTACGAGCAGTACTTC
CASSLTGSYEQYF
>TRBJ2-6|few|TRBD1|TRBV12-3/TRBV12-4
TGTGCCAGCAGTTCCAGACAGGGGGCGCAAGGGGCCAACGTCCTGACTTTC
CASSSRQGAQGANVLTF
>TRBJ1-1|NA|NA|TRBV7-8
TGTGCCAGCAGGACGGGACCTCCCAAAGAAGCTTTCTTT
CASRTGPPKEAFF
>TRBJ1-2|NA|NA|TRBV30
TGTGCCTGGAGTCCCGGGGAGCGGGGCTACACCTTC
CAWSPGERGYTF
>TRBJ1-1|many|NA|TRBV7-2
TGTGCCAGCAGCTTTAGCAGGATGAACACTGAAGCTTTCTTT
CASSFSRMNTEAFF
>TRBJ1-1|NA|NA|TRBV15
TGTGCCACCAGCAGAGAGGGGAACACTGAAGCTTTCTTT
CATSREGNTEAFF
>TRBJ1-5|NA|NA|TRBV19
TGTGCCAGTAGTATAGGGGGGGGGGTCGGCCAGCCCCAGCATTTT
CASSIGGGVGQPQHF
>TRBJ2-1|NA|NA|TRBV10-3
TGTGCCATCAGTGAGTCAGGGGGAACCAAGCAGTTCTTC
CAISESGGTKQFF
>TRBJ2-5|NA|NA|TRBV6-2/TRBV6-3
TGTGCCAGCAGTTACTCGACGCAACAGACCCAGTACTTC
CASSYSTQQTQYF
>TRBJ1-1|many|TRBD1|TRBV7-2
TGTGCCAGCAGTTATCAGGGGGGACTAATTGACACTGAAGCTTTCTTT
CASSYQGGLIDTEAFF
>TRBJ1-1|NA|NA|TRBV10-3
TGTGCCATCACGGGGGGAAGTGGCAGGATGAACACTGAAGCTTTCTTT
CAITGGSGRMNTEAFF
>TRBJ1-1|few|NA|TRBV4-2
TGTGCCAGCAGCCAAGATCAGGATTTGTCGGCTTTCTTT
CASSQDQDLSAFF
>TRBJ2-1|few|TRBD2|TRBV6-5
TGTGCCAGCAGCTCGGGACTAGCGGGAGTTGATGAGCAGTTCTTC
CASSSGLAGVDEQFF
>TRBJ2-1|NA|TRBD2|TRBV12-3/TRBV12-4
TGTGCCAGCAGTCCTCAGGCTGGGACTAACAATGAGCAGTTCTTC
CASSPQAGTNNEQFF
>TRBJ2-7|NA|NA|TRBV3-1
TGTGCCAGCAGCCAAGGGAGCGGTTCCTACGAGCAGTACTTC
CASSQGSGSYEQYF
>TRBJ1-1|NA|TRBD1|TRBV5-5
TGTGCCAGCAGGGAGACGACAGGGATGCGGCACACTGAAGCTTTCTTT
CASRETTGMRHTEAFF
>TRBJ2-1|many|NA|TRBV7-9
TGTGCCAGCAGCCCCCGACGTGGGGACCCTTACAATGAGCAGTTCTTC
CASSPRRGDPYNEQFF
>TRBJ2-1|few|TRBD2|TRBV4-1
TGCGCCAGCAGCCATGGCCCGGGGGGGAACAATGAGCAGTTCTTC
CASSHGPGGNNEQFF
>TRBJ1-1|NA|NA|TRBV25-1
TGTGCCAGCAGTGAGCTGGGGGCAGGCACTGAAGCTTTCTTT
CASSELGAGTEAFF
>TRBJ2-1|many|NA|TRBV7-8
TGTGCCAGCAGCTTAGAGGTTTATATGTATGAGCAGTTCTTC
CASSLEVYMYEQFF
>TRBJ2-7|few|NA|TRBV7-9
TGTGCCAGCAGCTTACCTACAAAGGCCTACGAGCAGTACTTC
CASSLPTKAYEQYF
>TRBJ2-2|NA|TRBD2|TRBV11-3
TGTGCCACCATGAGAGGTAGCGGGAGGGATCCCGGGGAGCTGTTTTTT
CATMRGSGRDPGELFF
>TRBJ1-2|many|NA|TRBV7-8
TGTGCCAGCAGCCCAGGGCCGAGTTATGGCTACACCTTC
CASSPGPSYGYTF
>TRBJ2-3|NA|TRBD1|TRBV6-5
TGTGCCAGCAGTTACAGGGGGCCGATCACAGATACGCAGTATTTT
CASSYRGPITDTQYF
>TRBJ2-1|few|TRBD2|TRBV19
TGTGCCAGTAGTCCCTGGACGGGAGGGTCCTACAATGAGCAGTTCTTC
CASSPWTGGSYNEQFF
>TRBJ2-4|NA|NA|TRBV29-1
TGCAGCGTCTCCCAAGGGATTGGAAACATTCAGTACTTC
CSVSQGIGNIQYF
>TRBJ2-2|few|TRBD2|TRBV7-2
TGTGCCAGCATCATGCGCGGCGGGAGTAATACCGGGGAGCTGTTTTTT
CASIMRGGSNTGELFF
>TRBJ2-7|few|NA|TRBV6-2/TRBV6-3
TGTGCCAGCAGTTACTCCCTCTCCTACGAGCAGTACTTC
CASSYSLSYEQYF
>TRBJ2-1|NA|TRBD1|TRBV18
TGTGCCAGCTCACCACGGGGACAGGGGGCAACGGATGAGCAGTTCTTC
CASSPRGQGATDEQFF
>TRBJ1-5|NA|TRBD1|TRBV19
TGTGCCAGTAGTGTTGGGACAGCGGGGAATCAGCCCCAGCATTTT
CASSVGTAGNQPQHF
>TRBJ1-5|NA|NA|TRBV7-2
TGTGCCAGCAGCTCGGGTGGACCCCAGCATTTT
CASSSGGPQHF